This T cell receptor beta chain derives from a study of blood T cell repertoires in COVID-19. As for the study in general: Specimens from acute and convalescent COVID-19 originated in the United States, Italy and Spain. In each case, the material was cDNA or gDNA derived from T cells, B-cell-depleted T cells, or PBMCs.

CDR3 size: 15 residues. The V gene end was trimmed by 1 base and the J gene end by 3 bases; junction bases not matched to a gene: 4. Germline CDR1 is SGHRS and CDR2 is YFSETQ. In the study's own analysis: Using reference gene primer amplification, nucleated cell counts were estimated. Sequencing was performed with immunoSEQ multiplex PCR; in TCRdb, only in-frame clones are kept and a portion is missing. V and J calls and clone size follow that table, whereas D and trimming were derived from the DNA. Of 120,000 to 150,000 clones in the sample, more than 75% were seen once. The sample comprised peripheral blood. This chain uses TRBV5-1 with TRBJ2-1, with TRBD1 matching 7 bases. The sequence was collected from a human donor with acute or convalescent COVID-19. The donor label of this sample is uncertain. The CDR3 region has the DNA TGCGCCAGCAGCTTGTTGCAGGGGGTCTACAATGAGCAGTTCTTC. This translates into CASSLLQGVYNEQFF.